This is a list of T cell receptor beta chains from one sample in a study of shared clonotypes between healthy human individuals. The repertoire was sequenced with immunoSEQ multiplex PCR; TCRdb's copy has only in-frame clones and lacks some. Seen here are approximately 2.1 million clones, about 92% observed once, and the top ten hold 0.39%. Sequencing used naive CD4+ T cells from PBMCs. These receptors all come from a man aged 18 to 30 in good health. Some clones in this sample may be carry-over from other donors' samples. CDR3s leave out the opening cysteine and the closing phenylalanine or tryptophan.

CDR3aa,v_gene,len
ASSLGSGYDNEQF,TRBV5-1,13
AIKGQGARYEQY,TRBV10-3,12
ASSKSGTNTGELF,TRBV19,13
ASSPLKADNEKLF,TRBV5-1,13
ASSLHGQGGIYEQY,TRBV27,14
ASSLGTASSYEQY,TRBV7-2,13
ASSPQRDELHEQY,TRBV18,13
ASSAPLGSNTEAF,TRBV5-4,13
ASSRGGLARTDTQY,TRBV7-8,14
ASNRGDTEAF,TRBV25-1,10
ASTKEGQAWGYGYT,TRBV19,14
ASSVEASGRETQY,TRBV9,13
ASSLGTRNTGELF,TRBV11-2,13
ASSGEGRQGLPYEQY,TRBV28,15
ASSLAVRGSNEQF,TRBV5-1,13
ASSVETSGTYEQY,TRBV5-1,13
ASSYVTGGTEAF,TRBV6-6,12
ASSQAGLLERNEQF,TRBV4-1,14
ATRPRGNQPQH,TRBV6-5,11
ASSEVGQATGELF,TRBV2,13
ASSLERDVHEQY,TRBV5-1,12
ASSPFTDTQY,TRBV18,10
ASSLGPGEQF,TRBV11-2,10
ASSVTAWGNEQF,TRBV9,12
ASSPNQQRGYT,TRBV18,11
ASAIGRAYEQY,TRBV11-2,11
ASSLGQGGEEQF,TRBV5-1,12
ASSQGGRRYSSTDTQY,TRBV4-1,16
ASSLAINQPQH,TRBV7-9,11
ASSFTGAEPQH,TRBV11-2,11
ASSYSRGTGLYEQY,TRBV6-5,14
ASSPGLQDEQY,TRBV28,11
ASSEGTISGNTIY,TRBV9,13
ATSRGGLSYEQY,TRBV15,12
ASSLKPPTGGAGYGYT,TRBV4-3,16
ASSFGGARETQY,TRBV28,12
ASSPGTGSTEAF,TRBV18,12
ASSAEPGLPHSSSYEQY,TRBV7-9,17
ASSLETPAYRSGNTIY,TRBV7-9,16
ASSSSDRWRRKSEAF,TRBV7-9,15
SASWANVLT,TRBV20-1,9
ASSLRGASGNTIY,TRBV27,13
ASSVVGGGETQY,TRBV2,12
ASSEYTEAF,TRBV5-4,9
ASSLFFGGIGLAEAF,TRBV27,15
ASSLETVYGYT,TRBV28,11
ASSLEPGQSTDTQY,TRBV5-1,14
ASSRPGEQY,TRBV6-1,9
ASSRGGDRRGTEAF,TRBV11-3,14
ASIRSSYEQY,TRBV2,10
ASSGMNLAKNIQY,TRBV2,13
ASSPGEGGSAF,TRBV18,11
ASSLIWDQNRGQF,TRBV5-4,13
AWSFEPSSNEQF,TRBV30,12